This entry is about one TCR beta chain. The sample belongs to a study of blood T cell repertoires in COVID-19. Study summary: The United States, Italy and Spain supplied acute and convalescent COVID-19 samples.

V dropped 1 base and J dropped 4 bases, with 11 bases sitting between them. There are 15 residues in the CDR3. Germline CDR1 reads LGHNA; CDR2 reads YNFKEQ. In the authors' workflow: Amplification of reference gene primers was used by the study to estimate nucleated cell counts. The assay was immunoSEQ multiplex PCR, and TCRdb's table has in-frame clones only and misses some. D and trimming come from the DNA, and the V and J calls and clone size come from that table. The table lists 210,000 or so clones, 80% of them singletons. This TCR came from a woman in her thirties or forties with acute COVID-19. Sequencing used PBMCs or T cells enriched from blood (not recorded which). The chain is built from TRBV4-2 and TRBJ1-5; no definite D call. The CDR3 nucleotides are TGTGCCAGCAGCCAAGGGGGAGTCAATAATCAGCCCCAGCATTTT. It translates to CASSQGGVNNQPQHF.